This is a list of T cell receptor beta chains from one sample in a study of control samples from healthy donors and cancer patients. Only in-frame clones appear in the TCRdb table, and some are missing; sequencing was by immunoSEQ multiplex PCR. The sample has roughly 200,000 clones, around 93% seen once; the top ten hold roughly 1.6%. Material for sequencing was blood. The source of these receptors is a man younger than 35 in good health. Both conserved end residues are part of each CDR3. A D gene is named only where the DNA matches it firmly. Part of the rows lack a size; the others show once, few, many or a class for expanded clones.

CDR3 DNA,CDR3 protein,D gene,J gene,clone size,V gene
TGTGCCATCAGGAAAAGATTAGGACAGGCGACTAGCACAGATACGCAGTATTTT,CAIRKRLGQATSTDTQYF,TRBD1,TRBJ2-3,.,TRBV10-3
TGTGCCAGCAGTCCTGGACAGGTAGTTTCACCCCTCCACTTT,CASSPGQVVSPLHF,TRBD1,TRBJ1-6,few,TRBV2
TGTGCCAGCAGTTTTATGAATTCACCCCTCCACTTT,CASSFMNSPLHF,.,TRBJ1-6,.,TRBV12-3/TRBV12-4
TGCGCCAGCAGCCAAGATCTTGGGGGTGTCCCCACCGGGGAGCTGTTTTTT,CASSQDLGGVPTGELFF,.,TRBJ2-2,.,TRBV4-1
TGTGCCAGCAGTCGGGGGACAGGGGGCAACACCTTC,CASSRGTGGNTF,TRBD1,TRBJ1-2,.,TRBV28
TGTGCCAGCAGCTCCGGACAGGGGTTGGGGGAGCTGTTTTTT,CASSSGQGLGELFF,TRBD1,TRBJ2-2,.,TRBV7-3
TGTGCCAGCAGCCTCGCACCCCCCCTAGCGGGGGGGCAAGCAGATACGCAGTATTTT,CASSLAPPLAGGQADTQYF,TRBD2,TRBJ2-3,.,TRBV4-2
TGTGCCAGCAGCCCCGCGGGGACAACTCTCAACAATGAGCAGTTCTTC,CASSPAGTTLNNEQFF,.,TRBJ2-1,.,TRBV7-3
TGTGCCAGCAGACAGGGGGCCTACAATGAGCAGTTCTTC,CASRQGAYNEQFF,TRBD1,TRBJ2-1,.,TRBV6-5
TGTGCCACCAGTGTTGCAGGGCGAGGAGAGACCCAGTACTTC,CATSVAGRGETQYF,.,TRBJ2-5,.,TRBV24-1
TGTGCCAGCAGCTTAGGGGGGATTAGAGAGACCCAGTACTTC,CASSLGGIRETQYF,.,TRBJ2-5,.,TRBV7-9
TGTGCCAGCAGCCGCATCACGGGGCCGAGCAGCTATGGCTACACCTTC,CASSRITGPSSYGYTF,.,TRBJ1-2,.,TRBV7-2
TGTGCCAGCAGTGATGATAAGGCGGCGGGGGGGGCGAGCTCCTACGAGCAGTACTTC,CASSDDKAAGGASSYEQYF,TRBD2,TRBJ2-7,.,TRBV2
TGTGCCAGCAGTGAAGCTAGGTACACTGAAGCTTTCTTT,CASSEARYTEAFF,.,TRBJ1-1,.,TRBV6-1
TGTGCCAGCAGCCAAGAATCTAGCTGGGACGACGAGCAGTACTTC,CASSQESSWDDEQYF,.,TRBJ2-7,.,TRBV14
TGTGCCAGCAGCACGACTAGCGACTACACAGATACGCAGTATTTT,CASSTTSDYTDTQYF,TRBD2,TRBJ2-3,.,TRBV7-8
TGTGCCAGCAGCTTAGCTGGACAGCCTAATTCACCCCTCCACTTT,CASSLAGQPNSPLHF,.,TRBJ1-6,.,TRBV11-2
TGTGCCAGTAGTACGGGACATTTCTCTGGAAACACCATATATTTT,CASSTGHFSGNTIYF,.,TRBJ1-3,.,TRBV19
TGTGCCAGTAGAAAAACAGGGCTACGGGGGTACGAGCAGTACTTC,CASRKTGLRGYEQYF,.,TRBJ2-7,.,TRBV19
TGTGCCAGCAGTTACAAGGCTCAGGCTAATGAAAAACTGTTTTTT,CASSYKAQANEKLFF,.,TRBJ1-4,once,TRBV7-2
TGTGCCAGCAGCTTGAGAGGGCCTAACAATGAGCAGTTCTTC,CASSLRGPNNEQFF,.,TRBJ2-1,once,TRBV5-5
TGTGCCACCAGGGGACAGGGTTCCTACGAGCAGTACTTC,CATRGQGSYEQYF,TRBD1,TRBJ2-7,.,TRBV24-1
TGTGCCAGCAGCTTGTCGAGCGGACTAGCCAAAAACATTCAGTACTTC,CASSLSSGLAKNIQYF,.,TRBJ2-4,.,TRBV5-6
TGTGCCAGCAGTCCCACAGGGGCCAATCAGCCCCAGCATTTT,CASSPTGANQPQHF,TRBD1,TRBJ1-5,.,TRBV6-5
TGTGCCAGCAGGATTGACGGATCCAAGCACGAGCAGTACTTC,CASRIDGSKHEQYF,.,TRBJ2-7,.,TRBV6-5
TGTGCCAGCAGTTCAGGGACGGTAGGGGAGCTCCTCCACTTT,CASSSGTVGELLHF,.,TRBJ1-6,.,TRBV6-6
TGTGCCAGCAGCTTAGTAAGCGGGGTAGTAGGTGAGCAGTTCTTC,CASSLVSGVVGEQFF,TRBD2,TRBJ2-1,.,TRBV11-3
TGCGCCAGCAGCTTAAACACCGGGGAGCTGTTTTTT,CASSLNTGELFF,.,TRBJ2-2,few,TRBV5-1
TGTGCCAGCAGCCGGGGACAATTAGATTCCTCTGGAAACACCATATATTTT,CASSRGQLDSSGNTIYF,.,TRBJ1-3,.,TRBV4-2